This TCR beta chain was obtained from a study of blood T cell repertoires in COVID-19. Authors' data handling: Quantification of nucleated cells was approximated via reference gene primer amplification. The assay was immunoSEQ multiplex PCR, and TCRdb's table has in-frame clones only and misses some. Clone size and V and J calls were adopted from that table, with D and trimming inferred from the DNA. The sample includes under 150,000 clones, 75% to 90% of them seen just once. Per germline, CDR1 LGHNA and CDR2 YSLEER. This CDR3 is built from 20 residues. Unmatched junction bases numbered 19, after V lost 0 bases and J lost 5 bases.

The chain is built from TRBV4-3 and TRBJ2-5, with 9 bases identical to TRBD2. The TCR sequence derives from an older woman with active COVID-19. Sequencing was performed on peripheral blood. The CDR3 region is CASSQDPPWTSAGSVETQYF. CDR3 DNA sequence: TGCGCCAGCAGCCAAGATCCCCCTTGGACTAGCGCGGGCTCGGTGGAGACCCAGTACTTC.